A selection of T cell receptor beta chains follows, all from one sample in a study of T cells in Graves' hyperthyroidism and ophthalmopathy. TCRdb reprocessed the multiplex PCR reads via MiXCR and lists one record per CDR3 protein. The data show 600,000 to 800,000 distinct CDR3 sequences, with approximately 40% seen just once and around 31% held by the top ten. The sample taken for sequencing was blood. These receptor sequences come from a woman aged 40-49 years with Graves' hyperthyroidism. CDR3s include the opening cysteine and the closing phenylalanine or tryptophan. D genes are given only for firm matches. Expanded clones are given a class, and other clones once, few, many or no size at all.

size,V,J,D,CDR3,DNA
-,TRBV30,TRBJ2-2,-,CAWSGDGRVKFF,TGTGCCTGGAGTGGAGACGGAAGGGTAAAGTTTTTT
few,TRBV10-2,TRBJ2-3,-,CASSEGGHTDTQYF,TGCGCCAGCAGTGAGGGGGGGCACACAGATACGCAGTATTTT
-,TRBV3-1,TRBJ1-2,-,CASSQEGQANYGYTF,TGTGCCAGCAGCCAAGAGGGGCAGGCTAACTATGGCTACACCTTC
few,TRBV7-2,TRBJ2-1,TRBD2,CASSSQTSGSEQFF,TGTGCCAGCAGCTCCCAGACTAGCGGGAGCGAGCAGTTCTTC
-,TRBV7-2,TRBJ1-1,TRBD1,CASSPGQKNMNTEAFF,TGTGCCAGCAGCCCGGGACAGAAAAACATGAACACTGAAGCTTTCTTT
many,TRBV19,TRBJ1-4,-,CASRPGRLEREKLFF,TGTGCCAGTAGGCCTGGCAGACTCGAGCGAGAAAAACTGTTTTTT
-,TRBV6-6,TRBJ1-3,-,CASSYGVSGNTIYF,TGTGCCAGCAGTTACGGAGTCTCTGGAAACACCATATATTTT
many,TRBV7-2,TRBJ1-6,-,CASSLARDSPLHF,TGTGCCAGCAGCTTAGCGCGGGATTCACCCCTCCACTTT
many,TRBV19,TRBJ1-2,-,CASIVQGSYTF,TGTGCCAGTATTGTCCAGGGGAGCTACACCTTC
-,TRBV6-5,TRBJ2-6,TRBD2,CASSYQGLAGANVLTF,TGTGCCAGCAGTTACCAGGGACTAGCGGGGGCCAACGTCCTGACTTTC
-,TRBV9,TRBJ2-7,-,CASSVGVAGSYEQYF,TGTGCCAGCAGCGTAGGGGTTGCGGGCTCCTACGAGCAGTACTTC
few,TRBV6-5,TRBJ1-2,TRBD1,CASSQTGADYGYTF,TGTGCCAGCAGTCAGACAGGGGCAGACTATGGCTACACCTTC
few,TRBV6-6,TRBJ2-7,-,CASSYGSADEQYF,TGTGCCAGCAGTTACGGGAGCGCGGACGAGCAGTACTTC
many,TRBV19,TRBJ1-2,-,CASSSGSRANYGYTF,TGTGCCAGTAGTTCGGGGTCGAGAGCTAACTATGGCTACACCTTC
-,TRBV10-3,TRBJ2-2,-,CASSYFGGSGTGELFF,TGTGCCAGCAGTTACTTTGGGGGTTCGGGCACCGGGGAGCTGTTTTTT
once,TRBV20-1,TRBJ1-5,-,CSASFGYDQPQHF,TGCAGTGCTAGCTTTGGATACGATCAGCCCCAGCATTTT
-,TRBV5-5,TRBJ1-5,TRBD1,CASSEQGTPQHF,TGTGCCAGCAGCGAACAGGGGACACCCCAGCATTTT
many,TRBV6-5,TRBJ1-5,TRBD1,CASSYGQGGQPQHF,TGTGCCAGCAGCTACGGACAGGGTGGTCAGCCCCAGCATTTT